This passage covers 21 T cell receptor beta chains from one sample sequenced in a study of PD-L1 blockade in urothelial cancer. Sequencing was performed with immunoSEQ multiplex PCR; in TCRdb, only in-frame clones are kept and a portion is missing. There are fewer than 95,000 clones in the sample; roughly 84% occur only once, and 2% to 2.5% lies in the top ten. Time point defined: pretreatment peripheral blood. The sample consisted of PBMCs, taken around atezolizumab (anti-PD-L1) treatment. These receptors were taken from a man in his fifties or sixties with urothelial cancer.

The J gene is TRBJ2-4, the V gene TRBV11-3; D is possibly TRBD1 (6 bases). CDR1 and CDR2 (germline): SGHNT, YENEEA. Trimming pared 4 bases from V and 4 bases from J, leaving 11 bases between. The CDR3 covers 14 residues. The CDR3 DNA reads TGTGCCAGCAGCTCGACAGGCCAAAAAAACATTCAGTACTTC. Translated: CASSSTGQKNIQYF.

V usage is TRBV6-1 and J usage is TRBJ2-7; tentatively, D is TRBD2 (6 bases). Germline CDR1 reads MNHNS; CDR2 reads SASEGT. Trimming stripped 0 bases from V and 4 bases from J, with 10 bases between. The CDR3 has 14 amino acids. The CDR3 region has the DNA TGTGCCAGCAGTGAAGCGCTTGGGGGGTACGAGCAGTACTTC. Its translation is CASSEALGGYEQYF.

J is TRBJ1-2 and V is TRBV4-1; D gene ambiguous. The V gene's germline CDR1 is MGHRA and CDR2 YSYEKL. This CDR3 is built from 14 residues. Trimming pared 0 bases from V and 2 bases from J, leaving 7 bases between. The CDR3 spells CASSQDAGNYGYTF. CDR3 nucleotide sequence: TGCGCCAGCAGCCAAGATGCAGGAAACTATGGCTACACCTTC.

The chain recombines TRBV6-1 with TRBJ2-7, with TRBD1 matching 9 bases. Germline V CDR1 and CDR2: MNHNS, SASEGT. The V gene end was trimmed by 0 bases and the J gene end by 7 bases; junction bases not matched to a gene: 10. The CDR3 runs 16 residues. CDR3 nucleotide sequence: TGTGCCAGCAGTGAAGCGCACAGGGGGCTCGCGGGGGAGCAGTACTTC. Residues: CASSEAHRGLAGEQYF.

This clone was counted a single time. The chain employs TRBV13 and TRBJ2-4; a possible D gene is TRBD2 (6 bases). The CDR3 consists of 18 residues. Trimming shortened V by 1 base and J by 2 bases, and 18 bases separated the two germline ends. Germline V gene lookup returns CDR1 PRHDT and CDR2 FYEKMQ (reference sequence). This chain's CDR3 is CASSLASPGSFTKNIQYF. CDR3 DNA sequence: TGTGCCAGCAGCTTAGCTTCTCCCGGGAGTTTTACCAAAAACATTCAGTACTTC.

The rearrangement links TRBV11-3 to TRBJ2-1, with 9 positions matching TRBD1. Germline trimming cut 5 bases from V and 9 bases from J; bases unmatched to any gene: 5. Germline CDR1 and CDR2: SGHNT and YENEEA. This CDR3 spans 13 amino acids. The CDR3 region has the DNA TGTGCCAGCAGCACCCGACAGGGGGGTGAGCAGTTCTTC. Its protein is CASSTRQGGEQFF.

This chain uses TRBV7-8 with TRBJ2-3; 7 bases are a match to TRBD1. V shed 1 base and J 11 bases; nucleotides not matched to a gene: 12. Per the germline V gene, CDR1 is SGHVS and CDR2 is FQNEAQ. This CDR3 region has 15 residues. The CDR3 spells CASSLEGAGSIGQYF. The CDR3 nucleotides read TGTGCCAGCAGCTTAGAGGGGGCTGGAAGTATCGGGCAGTATTTT.

This clone was seen only a few times. V usage is TRBV4-3 and J usage is TRBJ1-2; D is perhaps TRBD1 (5 bases). Germline V gives CDR1 LGHNA, CDR2 YSLEER. This CDR3 is built from 15 residues. V was clipped by 4 bases and J by 1 base, with 13 bases between them. CDR3 region: CASSLAQTVNYGYTF. In DNA form, the CDR3 reads TGCGCCAGCAGCCTTGCACAGACAGTTAACTATGGCTACACCTTC.

The rearrangement joins TRBV11-2 to TRBJ2-7, with D tentatively TRBD2 (5 bases). V lost 3 bases to trimming and J lost 2 bases, with 11 bases between them. Per the germline V gene, CDR1 is SGHAT and CDR2 is FQNNGV. The CDR3 spans 14 residues. The CDR3 sequence is CASSFERGTYEQYF. Written as DNA, the CDR3 is TGTGCCAGCAGCTTCGAGAGAGGGACCTACGAGCAGTACTTC.

The gene calls are TRBV18 and TRBJ1-1; D gene uncertain. In germline, CDR1 is KGHSH, CDR2 LQKENI. There are 17 residues in the CDR3. V lost 4 bases and J lost 0, with 18 bases in between. CDR3 coding DNA: TGTGCCAGCTCACGTTACCCGGCAGACAATATGAACACTGAAGCTTTCTTT. This translates into CASSRYPADNMNTEAFF.

The rearrangement joins TRBV7-9 to TRBJ2-1, with a possible D match to TRBD1 (7 bases). The CDR3 is 18 residues long. The germline V gene encodes CDR1 SEHNR and CDR2 FQNEAQ (reference sequence). V was cut by 3 bases and J by 4 bases, with 22 bases left in between. CDR3 sequence: CASSFRGVGGQLYNEQFF. The CDR3 coding sequence is TGTGCCAGCAGCTTTAGGGGGGTCGGGGGACAGCTTTACAATGAGCAGTTCTTC.

The rearrangement uses TRBV28 and TRBJ1-2; 8 positions match TRBD1. The CDR3 loop spans 19 amino acids. The ends lost 8 bases at V and 1 base at J; junction bases unmatched: 21. In germline, CDR1 is MDHEN, CDR2 SYDVKM. DNA of the CDR3: TGTGCCAGCGTATCAGGCTCGGTCCTATTACAGGGGGGTAACTATGGCTACACCTTC. Its protein product is CASVSGSVLLQGGNYGYTF.

This chain links TRBV19 with TRBJ1-2, with D hard to call. This CDR3 region has 15 residues. CDR1 and CDR2 from the germline V gene are LNHDA and SQIVND (reference sequence). Trimming stripped 8 bases from V and 6 bases from J, with 22 bases between. This CDR3 reads CASVSGGRVHNGYTF. CDR3 bases: TGTGCCAGTGTTTCTGGTGGGCGGGTGCACAATGGCTACACCTTC.

The rearrangement joins TRBV5-1 to TRBJ2-1, with a tentative D call TRBD1 (7 bases). The CDR3 is 17 residues long. V was clipped by 5 bases and J by 4 bases, with 22 bases between them. Germline V gives CDR1 SGHRS, CDR2 YFSETQ. CDR3 sequence: CASSSAGGNLGYNEQFF. The CDR3 DNA sequence: TGCGCCAGCAGTAGCGCAGGGGGGAATTTGGGATACAATGAGCAGTTCTTC. The full variable domain, with the rest looked up from reference TRBV5-1 and TRBJ2-1, is KAGVTQTPRYLIKTRGQQVTLSCSPISGHRSVSWYQQTPGQGLQFLFEYFSETQRNKGNFPGRFSGRQFSNSRSEMNVSTLELGDSALYLCASSSAGGNLGYNEQFFGPGTRLTVL.

The chain employs TRBV27 and TRBJ2-2; possible D gene TRBD1, 6 bases. Trimming cost V 7 bases and J 0 bases, with 15 bases left between them. Germline lookup yields CDR1 MNHEY and CDR2 SMNVEV (reference sequence). The CDR3 length is 16 residues. The CDR3 DNA is TGTGCCAGCACCGTTGGGGGCACTACGAACACCGGGGAGCTGTTTTTT. Translated, it gives CASTVGGTTNTGELFF.

V and J are TRBV6-6 and TRBJ2-3; 8 bases are shared with TRBD2. The CDR3 contains 15 residues. Germline assignment: CDR1 MNHNY and CDR2 SVGAGI (reference sequence). Losses at the gene ends were 3 bases for V and 6 bases for J; bases not matched to a gene: 8. CDR3 amino acids: CASSYLSGGPDTQYF. The CDR3, as DNA: TGTGCCAGCAGTTATCTGTCGGGAGGGCCGGATACGCAGTATTTT.

This chain connects TRBV7-6 to TRBJ2-2, with a tentative D call TRBD1 (5 bases). Trimming removed 1 base at V and 7 bases at J, with 16 bases between. The CDR3 runs to 16 residues. The germline gives CDR1 SGHVS, CDR2 FNYEAQ. CDR3: CASSLVMAGFGGELFF. DNA of the CDR3: TGTGCCAGCAGCTTAGTAATGGCAGGGTTCGGCGGGGAGCTGTTTTTT.

The V and J genes are TRBV4-1 and TRBJ1-2, with 9 bases aligning to TRBD1. Trimming cost V 1 base and J 8 bases; bases outside gene matches: 8. The CDR3 loop spans 15 amino acids. Germline loops: CDR1 MGHRA, CDR2 YSYEKL. The CDR3 DNA reads as TGCGCCAGCAGCCAAGGAGGGGACAGGGTACGCGGCTACACCTTC. As protein: CASSQGGDRVRGYTF.

The V call is TRBV9, the J call TRBJ1-2, with TRBD1 matching over 10 bases. Germline assignment: CDR1 SGDLS and CDR2 YYNGEE. Trimming cost V 2 bases and J 7 bases; bases outside gene matches: 5. The CDR3 totals 14 residues. CDR3 nucleotide sequence: TGTGCCAGCAGCGTGCGACAGGGGGCGCCTGGCTACACCTTC. Its translation: CASSVRQGAPGYTF.

The genes are TRBV5-4 and TRBJ2-1; 11 bases map to TRBD2. Germline CDR1 SGHNT, CDR2 YYREEE (reference sequence). V lost 3 bases, J lost 12 bases, and 5 bases stayed unmatched. The CDR3 covers 13 residues. CDR3 nucleotides: TGTGCCAGCAGCTACTTAGCGGGAGGGGGGCAGTTCTTC. Its protein product is CASSYLAGGGQFF. Full variable domain (outside the CDR3, taken from reference TRBV5-4 and TRBJ2-1): ETGVTQSPTHLIKTRGQQVTLRCSSQSGHNTVSWYQQALGQGPQFIFQYYREEENGRGNFPPRFSGLQFPNYSSELNVNALELDDSALYLCASSYLAGGGQFFGPGTRLTVL.

The V call is TRBV4-1, the J call TRBJ2-7; D uncertain. In germline, CDR1 is MGHRA, CDR2 YSYEKL. Trimming took 3 bases from V and 0 from J, leaving 18 bases between them. The CDR3 loop spans 17 amino acids. CDR3 residues: CASSQVAARRNSYEQYF. The CDR3 region has the DNA TGCGCCAGCAGCCAGGTGGCAGCTAGGAGAAACTCCTACGAGCAGTACTTC.